A selection of T cell receptor beta chains follows, all from one sample in a study of CD4 T cell repertoires and nickel. TCRdb reprocessed the RT-PCR reads with MiXCR, giving one entry per CDR3 protein. The table records roughly 200 distinct CDR3 sequences, over 75% of them present only once. Material: CD4+ T cells from blood, not recorded whether cultured. The source is a human donor in a nickel allergy study, with or without nickel allergy (not recorded which). It is not recorded whether this sample comes from one donor or several. Each CDR3 is given with its conserved first and last residue. The D gene is left open where the match is weak. Clone size is not always given. Where it is, it says once, few, many or a class for expanded clones.

clone size | D gene | J gene | V gene | CDR3 DNA | CDR3 protein
NA | NA | TRBJ2-3 | TRBV28 | TGTGCCAGCAATCGGGGGACCAGCACAGATACGCAGTATTTT | CASNRGTSTDTQYF
few | NA | TRBJ2-7 | TRBV4-2 | TGTGCCAGCAGCCAAGACAGGGGACCCTACGAGCAGTACTTC | CASSQDRGPYEQYF
NA | NA | TRBJ1-5 | TRBV6-5 | TGTGCCAGCAGTCGCCAGAGAGGGGACAATCAGCCCCAGCATTTT | CASSRQRGDNQPQHF
once | NA | TRBJ2-4 | TRBV7-9 | TGTGCCAGCAGCCTCGATCTAAACATTCAGTACTTC | CASSLDLNIQYF
few | NA | TRBJ2-5 | TRBV14 | TGTGCCAGCAGCCAAGATCGGCTGGCGGGGACCCAGTACTTC | CASSQDRLAGTQYF
NA | NA | TRBJ2-1 | TRBV4-3 | TGCGCCAGCAGCCAAGACCACCACGGGGATGAGCAGTTCTTC | CASSQDHHGDEQFF
NA | TRBD1 | TRBJ1-2 | TRBV6-2/TRBV6-3 | TGTGCCAGCACCAACCCAGGGGGCGTTGGCTACACCTTC | CASTNPGGVGYTF
few | TRBD1 | TRBJ2-2 | TRBV12-3/TRBV12-4 | TGTGCCAGCAGCCTCCGGACAGGGGTCACCGGGGAGCTGTTTTTT | CASSLRTGVTGELFF
NA | NA | TRBJ1-5 | TRBV10-1 | TGCGCCAGCAGTGAATCCCAGGGGACGAATCAGCCCCAGCATTTT | CASSESQGTNQPQHF
NA | TRBD2 | TRBJ2-7 | TRBV7-6 | TGTGCCAGCAGCTCAAGGACTAGCGCTTCCTACGAGCAGTACTTC | CASSSRTSASYEQYF
NA | TRBD1 | TRBJ2-4 | TRBV20-1 | TGCAGCCTAGACAGGGGACCTAGTACAGCCAAAAACATTCAGTACTTC | CSLDRGPSTAKNIQYF
once | NA | TRBJ2-2 | TRBV5-1 | TGCGCCAGCAGCCTACCCAAAGACACCGGGGAGCTGTTTTTT | CASSLPKDTGELFF
NA | NA | TRBJ1-4 | TRBV7-7 | TGTGCCAGCAGCTTAGCTCGGGGACTAAATGAAAAACTGTTTTTT | CASSLARGLNEKLFF
few | TRBD1 | TRBJ1-5 | TRBV30 | TGTGCCTGGAGTGTAGCCGGGACAGGGGGAAATCAGCCCCAGCATTTT | CAWSVAGTGGNQPQHF
NA | NA | TRBJ2-1 | TRBV20-1 | TGCAGTGCTCCTAGGGGTGAGCAGTTCTTC | CSAPRGEQFF
NA | NA | TRBJ2-1 | TRBV24-1 | TGTGCCACCAGTGACGTGGACAGCGGCAATGAGCAGTTCTTC | CATSDVDSGNEQFF
few | TRBD1 | TRBJ2-7 | TRBV7-2 | TGTGCCAGCAGCTTAGGACAGGGGAAATCCTACGAGCAGTACTTC | CASSLGQGKSYEQYF
NA | NA | TRBJ2-2 | TRBV20-1 | TGCAGTGCTAGACTAGACTCCACCGGGGAGCTGTTTTTT | CSARLDSTGELFF
NA | NA | TRBJ1-5 | TRBV18 | TGTGCCAGCTCACCTACAGGTAATAGCAATCAGCCCCAGCATTTT | CASSPTGNSNQPQHF
NA | TRBD1 | TRBJ1-1 | TRBV20-1 | TGCACCCTAGGACAGGGGGCCACTGAAGCTTTCTTT | CTLGQGATEAFF
NA | TRBD2 | TRBJ2-2 | TRBV20-1 | TGCAGTGCTAGAGATGGGAGGGGCATCGCGAACACCGGGGAGCTGTTTTTT | CSARDGRGIANTGELFF
once | TRBD2 | TRBJ2-7 | TRBV4-1 | TGCGCCAGCAGCCAACTAGCGGGGTTGAGGGAGCAGTACTTC | CASSQLAGLREQYF
few | NA | TRBJ2-7 | TRBV3-1 | TGTGCCAGCAGCCAAGCACCGGTGAACTCCTACGAGCAGTACTTC | CASSQAPVNSYEQYF
NA | NA | TRBJ1-2 | TRBV5-1 | TGCGCCAGCAGCGATGGGGGGATTATGAACTATGGCTACACCTTC | CASSDGGIMNYGYTF
few | TRBD1 | TRBJ1-5 | TRBV25-1 | TGTGCCAGCAGTAGACAGGGGGTGGGTCAGCCCCAGCATTTT | CASSRQGVGQPQHF
NA | NA | TRBJ2-7 | TRBV20-1 | TGCAGTGCTAGAGATCCCAGTTCCCCCCTCGAGCAGTACTTC | CSARDPSSPLEQYF
NA | NA | TRBJ2-3 | TRBV29-1 | TGCAGCGTTGGTCCAGGAGATACGCAGTATTTT | CSVGPGDTQYF
once | NA | TRBJ1-1 | TRBV5-1 | TGCGCCAGCAGCTCCGGGACACAGAACACTGAAGCTTTCTTT | CASSSGTQNTEAFF
NA | TRBD1 | TRBJ2-3 | TRBV12-3/TRBV12-4 | TGTGCCAGCACCCCGGGACAGGGATCAGATACGCAGTATTTT | CASTPGQGSDTQYF
NA | NA | TRBJ1-1 | TRBV25-1 | TGTGCCAGCAGGGATTACAGGGACACTGAAGCTTTCTTT | CASRDYRDTEAFF
NA | NA | TRBJ1-1 | TRBV5-1 | TGCGCCAGCAGCTTTCAGAACACTGAAGCTTTCTTT | CASSFQNTEAFF
NA | TRBD2 | TRBJ2-1 | TRBV7-2 | TGTGCCAGCAGCCCTAACCCGACTAGGGCGGGAGCCCTGGGGAATGAGCAGTTCTTC | CASSPNPTRAGALGNEQFF
NA | NA | TRBJ1-2 | TRBV19 | TGTGCCAGTAGTATAGTAGGGCAGAACTATGGCTACACCTTC | CASSIVGQNYGYTF